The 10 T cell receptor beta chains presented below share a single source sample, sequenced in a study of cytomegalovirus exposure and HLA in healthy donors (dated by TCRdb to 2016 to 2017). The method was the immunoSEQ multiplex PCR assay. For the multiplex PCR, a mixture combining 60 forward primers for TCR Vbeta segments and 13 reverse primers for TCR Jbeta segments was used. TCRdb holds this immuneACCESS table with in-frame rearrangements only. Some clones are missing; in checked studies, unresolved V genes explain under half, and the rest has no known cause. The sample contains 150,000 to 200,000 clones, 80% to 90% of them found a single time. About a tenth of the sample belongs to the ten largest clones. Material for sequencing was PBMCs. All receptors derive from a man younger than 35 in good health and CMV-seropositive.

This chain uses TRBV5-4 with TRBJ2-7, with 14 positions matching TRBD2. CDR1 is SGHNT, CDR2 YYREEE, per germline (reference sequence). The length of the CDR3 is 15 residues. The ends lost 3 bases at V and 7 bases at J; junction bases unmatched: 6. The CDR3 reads CASSSGGLAGVEQYF. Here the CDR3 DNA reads TGTGCCAGCAGCTCAGGGGGACTAGCGGGGGTAGAGCAGTACTTC.

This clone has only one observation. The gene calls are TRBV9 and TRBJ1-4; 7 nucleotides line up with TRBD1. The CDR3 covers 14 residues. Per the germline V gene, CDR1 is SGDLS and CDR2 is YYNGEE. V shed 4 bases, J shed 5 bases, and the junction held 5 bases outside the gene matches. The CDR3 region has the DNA TGTGCCAGCAGCAAGGGACAGCAGAATGAAAAACTGTTTTTT. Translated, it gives CASSKGQQNEKLFF.

In DNA, the CDR3 is TGCGCCAGCAGCCCTTACAGTGATAGAAATGAGCAGTTCTTC. As protein: CASSPYSDRNEQFF. The V and J genes are TRBV5-1 and TRBJ2-1; no firm D call. The CDR3 has 14 residues. The germline gives CDR1 SGHRS, CDR2 YFSETQ. The V gene lost 4 bases and the J gene lost 7 bases, with 15 bases spanning the gap.

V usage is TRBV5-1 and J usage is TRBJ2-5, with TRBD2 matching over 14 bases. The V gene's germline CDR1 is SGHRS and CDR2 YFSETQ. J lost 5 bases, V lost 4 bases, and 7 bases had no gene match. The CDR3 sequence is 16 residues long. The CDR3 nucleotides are TGCGCCAGCAGCCCGACTAGCGGGGGGGCGGGTGAGACCCAGTACTTC. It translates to CASSPTSGGAGETQYF.

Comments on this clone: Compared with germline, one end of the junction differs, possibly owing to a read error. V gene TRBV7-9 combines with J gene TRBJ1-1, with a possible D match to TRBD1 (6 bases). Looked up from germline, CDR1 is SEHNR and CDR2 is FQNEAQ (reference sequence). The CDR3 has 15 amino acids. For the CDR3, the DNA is TGTTCCAGCAGCTTAAGTACAGGGAGTAACGCTGAAGCTTTCTTT. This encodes CSSSLSTGSNAEAFF.

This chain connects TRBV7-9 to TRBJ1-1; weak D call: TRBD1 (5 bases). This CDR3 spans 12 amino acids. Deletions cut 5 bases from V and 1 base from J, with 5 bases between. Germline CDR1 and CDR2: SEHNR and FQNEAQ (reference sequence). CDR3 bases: TGTGCCAGCAGCCAGGGGAACACTGAAGCTTTCTTT. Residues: CASSQGNTEAFF.

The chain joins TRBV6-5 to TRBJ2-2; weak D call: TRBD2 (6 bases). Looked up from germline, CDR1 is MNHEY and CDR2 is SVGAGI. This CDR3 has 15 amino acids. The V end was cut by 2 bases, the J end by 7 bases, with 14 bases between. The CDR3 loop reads CASSYRPRGGGELFF. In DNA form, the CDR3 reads TGTGCCAGCAGTTACCGTCCAAGGGGAGGCGGGGAGCTGTTTTTT.

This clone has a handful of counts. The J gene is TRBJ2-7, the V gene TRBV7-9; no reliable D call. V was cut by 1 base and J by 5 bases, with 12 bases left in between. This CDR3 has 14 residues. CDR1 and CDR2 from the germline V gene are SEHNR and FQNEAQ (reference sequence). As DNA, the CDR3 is TGTGCCAGCAGCTTAGTGTTAGCTCCCAACGAGCAGTACTTC. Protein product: CASSLVLAPNEQYF.

The CDR3, as DNA: TGTGCCAGCAGGATGGGACTAGCGGGGGGGCCGAGCTCCTACAATGAGCAGTTCTTC. This codes for CASRMGLAGGPSSYNEQFF. The chain combines TRBV2 with TRBJ2-1, with TRBD2 matching over 16 bases. The CDR3 totals 19 residues. The germline V gene has CDR1 SNHLY and CDR2 FYNNEI. The J segment lost 0 bases and the V segment lost 6 bases, leaving 8 bases of the junction unmatched. Complete variable domain (other parts from reference TRBV2 and TRBJ2-1): EPEVTQTPSHQVTQMGQEVILRCVPISNHLYFYWYRQILGQKVEFLVSFYNNEISEKSEIFDDQFSVERPDGSNFTLKIRSTKLEDSAMYFCASRMGLAGGPSSYNEQFFGPGTRLTVL.

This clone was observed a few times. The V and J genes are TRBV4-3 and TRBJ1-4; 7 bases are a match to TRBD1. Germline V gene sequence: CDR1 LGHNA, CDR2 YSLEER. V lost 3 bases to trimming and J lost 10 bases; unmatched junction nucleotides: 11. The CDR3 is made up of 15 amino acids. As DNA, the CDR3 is TGCGCCAGCAGCCAGCCGGGACAGAAGGGTGGAAAACTGTTTTTT. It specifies CASSQPGQKGGKLFF.